The source of this T cell receptor beta chain is a study of T cells after yellow fever vaccination. Study at large: Fractions low in cell number were prepared with SMART-Seq v4 Ultra Low Input.

General study results and limits: From the bulk population, abundant clonotypes could contaminate and appear within FACS-sorted repertoires.

Note on this clonotype: As yet, its antigen is unknown.

The germline CDR1 and CDR2 sequences are SGHVS and FQNEAQ. The CDR3 has 15 residues. V gave up 8 bases and J gave up 2 bases; unmatched junction bases: 12. By 5'RACE template switching, TCR cDNA was produced, with a universal primer site and UMIs added in the process. TCRdb fed the 5' RACE reads into MiXCR, producing one record per CDR3 protein. Here the sample spans approximately 300,000 distinct CDR3 sequences, roughly 7% being singletons. This specimen consisted of PBMCs, obtained roughly seven weeks after the first yellow fever vaccination. This TCR was sampled from a man between 18 and 35 years old who received the YFV17D yellow fever vaccine. The chain recombines TRBV7-8 with TRBJ2-7, with 7 bases identical to TRBD2. The CDR3 DNA reads TGTGCCAGCTCCCATCGGGGGGACCACCCCTACGAGCAGTACTTC. It yields the protein CASSHRGDHPYEQYF. Combining the CDR3 with reference TRBV7-8 and TRBJ2-7 gives the whole variable domain GAGVSQSPRYKVAKRGQDVALRCDPISGHVSLFWYQQALGQGPEFLTYFQNEAQLDKSGLPSDRFFAERPEGSVSTLKIQRTQQEDSAVYLCASSHRGDHPYEQYFGPGTRLTVT.